What follows are 15 T cell receptor beta chains derived from one specimen sequenced in a study of OX40 agonist ivuxolimab in advanced cancers. Assay used: immunoSEQ multiplex PCR; TCRdb lists only in-frame clones, some missing. The sample contains around 64,000 clones, roughly 85% of which appear only once. The material was CD4+ or CD8+ T cells sorted from blood, obtained in a trial of the OX40 agonist ivuxolimab. These receptors came from an adult with an advanced solid tumor such as melanoma, head and neck, liver or kidney cancer.

The chain has TRBV6-1 and TRBJ1-2; D gene unclear. Trimming removed 0 bases at V and 1 base at J, with 6 bases between. The CDR3 is 14 residues long. Germline V CDR1 and CDR2: MNHNS, SASEGT. The CDR3 region has the DNA TGTGCCAGCAGTGAAGCGCGGGGTAACTATGGCTACACCTTC. It specifies CASSEARGNYGYTF.

The chain joins TRBV9 to TRBJ2-5; the D call may be TRBD1 or TRBD2 (5 bases each). The length of the CDR3 is 14 residues. V was clipped by 4 bases and J by 1 base, with 11 bases between them. CDR1 SGDLS and CDR2 YYNGEE come from the germline V gene. The DNA for the CDR3 is TGTGCCAGCAGCCCGTGGGACGGCCAAGAGACCCAGTACTTC. This gives the protein CASSPWDGQETQYF.

The genes are TRBV11-2 and TRBJ1-4, with a possible D match to TRBD1 (6 bases). The germline gives CDR1 SGHAT, CDR2 FQNNGV. Trimming stripped 5 bases from V and 2 bases from J, with 9 bases between. The CDR3 consists of 14 residues. In DNA form, the CDR3 reads TGTGCCAGCAGCGCAGGGGTTACTAATGAAAAACTGTTTTTT. Translated, it gives CASSAGVTNEKLFF.

This chain uses TRBV6-1 with TRBJ1-5; TRBD1 aligns across 7 bases. Per germline, CDR1 MNHNS and CDR2 SASEGT. The CDR3 is 13 amino acids. V shed 5 bases, J shed 7 bases, and the junction held 5 bases outside the gene matches. CDR3 DNA sequence: TGTGCCAGCAGTTTGTTGACAGGGCAGCCCCAGCATTTT. It translates to CASSLLTGQPQHF.

In its sample, this clone was seen a few times. The V and J genes are TRBV4-1 and TRBJ2-1, with TRBD2 identical over 13 bases. Trimming removed 2 bases from V and 5 bases from J; junction bases left unmatched: 3. Looked up from germline, CDR1 is MGHRA and CDR2 is YSYEKL. The CDR3 sequence is 16 residues long. CDR3 region: CASSQWTSGGDNEQFF. For the CDR3, the DNA is TGCGCCAGCAGCCAATGGACTAGCGGGGGTGACAATGAGCAGTTCTTC.

This clone was seen ten or more times. V gene TRBV6-4 combines with J gene TRBJ1-2, with D perhaps TRBD1 (5 bases). V shed 6 bases and J shed 8 bases, with 19 bases lying between them. The CDR3 runs 14 residues. Germline CDR1 MRHNA, CDR2 SNTAGT. The CDR3 loop is CASSPGTLRPGYTF. The DNA for the CDR3 is TGTGCCAGCAGCCCCGGGACCCTGAGACCGGGCTACACCTTC.

This chain connects TRBV30 to TRBJ1-1; TRBD1 matches at 9 bases. Germline V lookup: CDR1 GTSNPN, CDR2 SVGIG (reference sequence). CDR3 length equals 17 residues. V was pared by 6 bases and J by 0 bases, with 14 bases of the junction left unmatched. DNA for the CDR3: TGTGCCTGTCCCGCCCCGGACAGGGGAAGGATGAACACTGAAGCTTTCTTT. Translated, it gives CACPAPDRGRMNTEAFF.

The chain employs TRBV7-9 and TRBJ2-2; D gene unclear. V gave up 1 base and J gave up 4 bases, with 7 bases separating them. Germline V gene sequence: CDR1 SEHNR, CDR2 FQNEAQ (reference sequence). This CDR3 contains 14 residues. The CDR3 sequence is CASSLGYATGELFF. The CDR3 DNA sequence: TGTGCCAGCAGCTTAGGGTATGCCACCGGGGAGCTGTTTTTT.

This sequence joins TRBV28 and TRBJ1-4, with TRBD1 identical over 11 bases. The CDR3 spans 14 residues. V lost 5 bases and J lost 5; bases outside the gene matches: 1. Germline CDR1 MDHEN, CDR2 SYDVKM. CDR3 protein: CASSGDRGNEKLFF. DNA of the CDR3: TGTGCCAGCAGTGGGGACAGGGGGAATGAAAAACTGTTTTTT.

The chain is built from TRBV7-9 and TRBJ2-1; no clear D. Trimming cost V 6 bases and J 8 bases, with 14 bases left between them. Germline-derived CDR1 and CDR2 are SEHNR and FQNEAQ (reference sequence). The CDR3 spans 13 residues. Here the CDR3 reads CASSLSVSHEQFF. The CDR3 coding sequence is TGTGCCAGCAGTTTATCAGTCTCCCATGAGCAGTTCTTC.

This clone was picked up a small number of times. For the CDR3, the DNA is TGTGCCAGCAGAAGACAGGTGAACACTGAAGCTTTCTTT. This sequence encodes CASRRQVNTEAFF. The V call is TRBV6-4, the J call TRBJ1-1, with D maybe TRBD1 (6 bases). Germline CDR1 reads MRHNA; CDR2 reads SNTAGT. The CDR3 covers 13 residues. V was trimmed by 6 bases and J by 0 bases, leaving 8 bases between them.

The J gene is TRBJ2-1, the V gene TRBV6-5; D might be TRBD1 (5 bases). Germline CDR1 MNHEY, CDR2 SVGAGI. The V gene lost 1 base and the J gene lost 7 bases, with 11 bases spanning the gap. The CDR3 spans 14 residues. In DNA, the CDR3 is TGTGCCAGCAGTTACTGGTCAGGGCGAAATGAGCAGTTCTTC. It encodes CASSYWSGRNEQFF.

J is TRBJ1-3 and V is TRBV6-5; D is undetermined. The CDR3 covers 16 residues. V gave up 0 bases and J gave up 2 bases, with 11 bases separating them. CDR1 and CDR2 from the germline V gene are MNHEY and SVGAGI. This CDR3 is CASSYSTRGTGNTIYF. The CDR3 nucleotides read TGTGCCAGCAGTTACTCGACAAGAGGGACTGGAAACACCATATATTTT.

The chain has TRBV30 and TRBJ1-4; possibly TRBD1 for D (5 bases). The CDR3 runs 14 residues. Germline V CDR1 and CDR2: GTSNPN, SVGIG (reference sequence). Trimming stripped 4 bases from V and 3 bases from J, with 12 bases between. CDR3 amino acids: CAWNPWGSNEKLFF. DNA of the CDR3: TGTGCCTGGAATCCCTGGGGCTCTAATGAAAAACTGTTTTTT.

This clone was seen once. V is TRBV6-6 and J is TRBJ2-7; 10 bases line up with TRBD2. The junction had 10 bases not matched to a gene; V was cut back by 5 bases and J by 3 bases. CDR1 and CDR2 from the germline V gene are MNHNY and SVGAGI (reference sequence). This CDR3 has 16 amino acids. CDR3 in amino acids: CASSTGTSEKFYEQYF. DNA for the CDR3: TGTGCCAGCAGTACCGGGACTAGCGAGAAGTTCTACGAGCAGTACTTC.